Reported below is one TCR beta chain. What it binds is not known. Per the germline V gene, CDR1 is SGHRS and CDR2 is YFSETQ. The germline V and J ends were trimmed by 4 bases and 6 bases, with 23 bases remaining between them. The CDR3 contains 17 residues. Per the original methods: A classifier of distant metastasis in papillary thyroid cancer was built from CDR3 differences (across clinicopathological groups). TCRdb re-called the PCR reads through MiXCR. The V and J calls come from TCRdb's annotation, not from the publication. The sample records tens of thousands of clones, about 4% being singletons. Among the patients, none had received any treatment before thyroid surgery. This sample is part of a study of metastatic and nonmetastatic thyroid tumors. About the study: Patients with malignant and benign thyroid disease provided blood and tumor or nodule tissue, whose repertoires were compared. Study-wide results and caveats: Benign nodules reportedly had significantly lower TCR beta diversity than malignant thyroid tumors in blood and tumor.

The sample was blood. This receptor was obtained from a female donor with papillary thyroid cancer or a benign thyroid nodule (not recorded which). Some clones in this sample may be carry-over from other donors' samples. The chain couples TRBV5-1 to TRBJ2-1; D gene ambiguous. DNA of the CDR3: TGCGCCAGCAGCCACGTCCCCGGAACGACCGGCGGCAATGAGCAGTTCTTC. It encodes CASSHVPGTTGGNEQFF.